One sample yielded the 10 T cell receptor beta chains listed below, sequenced in a study of CD8 T cells in ankylosing spondylitis. TCRdb itself ran the 5' RACE reads through MiXCR, one entry per CDR3 protein. The repertoire consists of nearly 350,000 distinct CDR3 sequences, with 14% to 15% occurring once and the leading ten covering less than 1.1%. Source material: blood, either unsorted or a sorted T cell fraction (not recorded which). The receptor set was obtained from a male donor with ankylosing spondylitis or in good health (not recorded which).

This clonotype has ten or more counts. The chain has TRBV3-1 and TRBJ2-5; no reliable D call. The CDR3 runs to 12 residues. V was shortened by 3 bases and J by 2 bases, with 4 bases between the two germline ends. CDR1 is LGHDT and CDR2 is YNNKEL in the germline V gene (reference sequence). CDR3 in amino acids: CASSQIQETQYF. The CDR3 DNA reads as TGTGCCAGCAGCCAGATACAAGAGACCCAGTACTTC.

This clonotype was seen only a few times. The chain employs TRBV7-8 and TRBJ1-6; D unresolved. Germline values: CDR1 SGHVS, CDR2 FQNEAQ. The CDR3 is made up of 12 amino acids. V lost 0 bases and J 10 bases, leaving 4 bases between the germline ends. CDR3: CASSLARSPLHF. Written as DNA, the CDR3 is TGTGCCAGCAGCTTAGCGCGGTCACCCCTCCACTTT. The complete variable domain, with remaining parts taken from reference TRBV7-8 and TRBJ1-6, reads GAGVSQSPRYKVAKRGQDVALRCDPISGHVSLFWYQQALGQGPEFLTYFQNEAQLDKSGLPSDRFFAERPEGSVSTLKIQRTQQEDSAVYLCASSLARSPLHFGNGTRLTVT.

This clonotype appeared once. The chain couples TRBV5-6 to TRBJ1-4, with D unresolved. Germline V CDR1 and CDR2: SGHDT, YYEEEE. Deletions cut 5 bases from V and 3 bases from J, with 14 bases between. The CDR3 covers 15 residues. The CDR3 reads CASRPRTTSNEKLFF. The CDR3 DNA sequence: TGTGCCAGCAGACCCAGGACCACTTCTAATGAAAAACTGTTTTTT.

This clonotype has a count of ten or more. The chain recombines TRBV5-1 with TRBJ1-5; D is possibly TRBD1 (5 bases). V was trimmed by 5 bases and J by 3 bases, leaving 12 bases between them. This CDR3 is 14 amino acids long. Germline CDR1 reads SGHRS; CDR2 reads YFSETQ. This CDR3 reads CASSPSGANQPQHF. DNA of the CDR3: TGCGCCAGCAGTCCTAGCGGGGCCAATCAGCCCCAGCATTTT.

The chain carries TRBV11-2 and TRBJ1-5; 8 bases agree with TRBD1. CDR3 length: 16 residues. CDR1 and CDR2 (germline): SGHAT, FQNNGV. V trimming: 1 base; J trimming: 8 bases; junction bases outside the gene matches: 10. CDR3 protein: CASSLGQGAIVEPQHF. The CDR3 DNA reads TGTGCCAGCAGCTTAGGGCAGGGGGCGATCGTGGAGCCCCAGCATTTT.

The V call is TRBV3-1, the J call TRBJ1-3, with TRBD1 identical over 9 bases. With V trimmed by 4 bases and J by 1 base, 11 bases remained unmatched. The length of the CDR3 is 18 residues. Germline CDR1 and CDR2: LGHDT and YNNKEL (reference sequence). The CDR3 region has the DNA TGTGCCAGCAGCCTGACCGGGACAGGGTTTCGGTCTGGAAACACCATATATTTT. Translated, it gives CASSLTGTGFRSGNTIYF.

In its sample, this clonotype was seen many times. V gene TRBV6-6 combines with J gene TRBJ1-4; D call uncertain. The CDR3 sequence is 13 residues long. V shed 6 bases and J shed 7 bases, with 12 bases lying between them. CDR1 and CDR2 from the germline V gene are MNHNY and SVGAGI (reference sequence). The CDR3 loop reads CASRRSEREKLFF. The CDR3 DNA follows: TGTGCCAGCAGGCGTTCAGAGCGTGAAAAACTGTTTTTT.

In its sample, this clonotype was seen a few times. The chain links TRBV25-1 to TRBJ1-1, with D uncertain. V gave up 1 base and J gave up 0 bases, with 12 bases separating them. CDR1 MGHDK and CDR2 SYGVNS come from the germline V gene. CDR3 length: 16 amino acids. The CDR3 loop reads CASSESGRIMNTEAFF. In DNA form, the CDR3 reads TGTGCCAGCAGTGAATCGGGCAGAATCATGAACACTGAAGCTTTCTTT. The full variable domain, its missing parts supplied by reference TRBV25-1 and TRBJ1-1, is EADIYQTPRYLVIGTGKKITLECSQTMGHDKMYWYQQDPGMELHLIHYSYGVNSTEKGDLSSESTVSRIRTEHFPLTLESARPSHTSQYLCASSESGRIMNTEAFFGQGTRLTVV.

This chain joins TRBV6-1 and TRBJ2-1; 8 nucleotides match TRBD1. The junction had 9 bases not matched to a gene; V was cut back by 2 bases and J by 6 bases. Germline V gene sequence: CDR1 MNHNS, CDR2 SASEGT. The CDR3 has 16 amino acids. The DNA for the CDR3 is TGTGCCAGCAGTGAAAGGTTCGGGACAGGCTTCAATGAGCAGTTCTTC. Translation gives CASSERFGTGFNEQFF.

V is TRBV29-1 and J is TRBJ1-2; D is unclear. The germline gives CDR1 SQVTM, CDR2 ANQGSEA. This CDR3 is 11 amino acids long. V was cut by 7 bases and J by 8 bases, with 14 bases left in between. The CDR3, as DNA: TGCAGCGCCTCGGTCCAGAAAGGCTACACCTTC. As protein: CSASVQKGYTF. The whole variable domain, filled in from reference TRBV29-1 and TRBJ1-2, reads SAVISQKPSRDICQRGTSLTIQCQVDSQVTMMFWYRQQPGQSLTLIATANQGSEATYESGFVIDKFPISRPNLTFSTLTVSNMSPEDSSIYLCSASVQKGYTFGSGTRLTVV.